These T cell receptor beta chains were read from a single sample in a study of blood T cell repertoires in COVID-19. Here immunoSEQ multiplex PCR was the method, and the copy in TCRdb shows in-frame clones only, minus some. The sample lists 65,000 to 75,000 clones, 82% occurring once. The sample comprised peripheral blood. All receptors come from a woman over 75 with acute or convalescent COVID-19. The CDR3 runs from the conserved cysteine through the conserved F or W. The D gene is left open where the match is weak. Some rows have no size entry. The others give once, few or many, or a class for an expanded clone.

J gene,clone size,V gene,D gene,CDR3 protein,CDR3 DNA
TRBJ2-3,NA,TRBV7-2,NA,CASSLGGSLPDTQYF,TGTGCCAGCAGCTTAGGAGGTAGCTTACCAGATACGCAGTATTTT
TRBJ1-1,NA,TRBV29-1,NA,CSVPGLYLSNTEAFF,TGCAGCGTTCCGGGACTGTACCTTTCGAACACTGAAGCTTTCTTT
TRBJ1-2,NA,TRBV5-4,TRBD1,CASSPGQGIYGYTF,TGTGCCAGCAGCCCGGGACAGGGTATCTATGGCTACACCTTC
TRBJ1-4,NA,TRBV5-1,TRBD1,CASSLEAGTGYEKLFF,TGCGCCAGCAGCTTGGAGGCCGGGACAGGGTATGAAAAACTGTTTTTT
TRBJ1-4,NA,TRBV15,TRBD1,CATRYWDSGNEKLFF,TGTGCCACCAGGTACTGGGACAGCGGTAATGAAAAACTGTTTTTT
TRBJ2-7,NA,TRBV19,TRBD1,CASSPGGTGVIYEQYF,TGTGCCAGTAGTCCGGGAGGGACAGGGGTAATTTACGAGCAGTACTTC
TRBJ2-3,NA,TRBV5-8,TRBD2,CASSLTSGARYTQYF,TGTGCCAGCAGCTTGACTAGCGGGGCGAGATATACGCAGTATTTT
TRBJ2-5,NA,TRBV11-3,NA,CASSLDSGVEETQYF,TGTGCCAGCAGCTTAGATTCCGGGGTTGAAGAGACCCAGTACTTC
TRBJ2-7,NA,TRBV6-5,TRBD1,CASSYGAPGQGRQYF,TGTGCCAGCAGTTACGGCGCCCCGGGACAGGGAAGGCAGTACTTC
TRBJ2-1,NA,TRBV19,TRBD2,CASSIQRGGNYNEQFF,TGTGCCAGTAGTATCCAACGCGGGGGTAACTACAATGAGCAGTTCTTC
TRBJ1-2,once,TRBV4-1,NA,CASSQLGGASSAYGYTF,TGCGCCAGCAGCCAATTGGGGGGGGCGTCTAGCGCCTATGGCTACACCTTC
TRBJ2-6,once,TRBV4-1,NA,CASSQADTPGANVLTF,TGCGCCAGCAGCCAAGCGGACACTCCTGGGGCCAACGTCCTGACTTTC
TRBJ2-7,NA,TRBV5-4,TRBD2,CASSLDLGTTYEQYF,TGTGCCAGCAGCTTGGATCTGGGGACTACCTACGAGCAGTACTTC
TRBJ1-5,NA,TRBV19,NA,CASSIVRQGSQPQHF,TGTGCCAGTAGTATAGTTCGGCAGGGTAGTCAGCCCCAGCATTTT
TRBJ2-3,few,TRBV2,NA,CASTRLLSTDTQYF,TGTGCCAGCACCAGGCTACTTAGCACAGATACGCAGTATTTT
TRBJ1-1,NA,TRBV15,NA,CATSRDPTNMNTEAFF,TGTGCCACCAGCAGAGACCCCACCAACATGAACACTGAAGCTTTCTTT
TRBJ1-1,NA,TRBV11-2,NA,CASSLSPNTEAFF,TGTGCCAGCAGCTTATCTCCGAACACTGAAGCTTTCTTT
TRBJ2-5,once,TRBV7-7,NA,CASSLGSRLGQVTQYF,TGTGCTAGCAGCTTAGGGTCAAGGTTAGGTCAGGTGACCCAGTACTTC
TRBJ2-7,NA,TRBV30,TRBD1,CAWSKGARDRALGQYF,TGTGCCTGGAGTAAGGGGGCCCGGGACAGGGCGTTGGGGCAGTACTTC
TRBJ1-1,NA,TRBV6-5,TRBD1,CASSYLTGRNTEAFF,TGTGCCAGCAGTTACCTGACAGGGCGGAACACTGAAGCTTTCTTT
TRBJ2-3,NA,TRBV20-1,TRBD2,CSASRLAGYTDTQYF,TGCAGTGCTAGTCGGCTAGCGGGATACACAGATACGCAGTATTTT
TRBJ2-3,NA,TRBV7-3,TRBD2,CASSYSGTSTDTQYF,TGTGCCAGCAGCTATAGCGGGACGAGCACAGATACGCAGTATTTT
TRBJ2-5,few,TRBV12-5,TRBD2,CASGPAGGLRGTQYF,TGTGCTAGTGGTCCCGCGGGGGGATTAAGGGGGACCCAGTACTTC